What follows are 9 T cell receptor beta chains derived from one specimen sequenced in a study of CD8 T cells in Susac syndrome. Random-hexamer reverse transcription was applied to about 0.45 to 1 ug RNA. TCRdb re-analysed the immunoSEQ multiplex PCR reads in MiXCR, keeping a single row per CDR3 protein. Here the sample spans some 150,000 distinct CDR3 sequences, less than 97% being singletons. Sequencing used CD8+ T cells from PBMCs. The origin of the receptors is a human donor with multiple sclerosis.

V usage is TRBV24-1 and J usage is TRBJ1-5, with a tentative D call TRBD1 (6 bases). CDR1 and CDR2 (germline): KGHDR, SFDVKD. V was cut by 9 bases and J by 5 bases, with 16 bases left in between. This CDR3 is built from 14 residues. The CDR3 DNA sequence: TGTGCCACCCGGGGGTTCAGGGGAGATCAGCCCCAGCATTTT. Its translation: CATRGFRGDQPQHF.

Points on this clonotype: At one boundary the junction diverges from the germline segment, which might be a read error. This chain connects TRBV6-5 to TRBJ1-2; no clear D gene. CDR3 size: 16 residues. Germline V gene sequence: CDR1 MNHEY, CDR2 SVGAGI. For the CDR3, the DNA is TGTGCCAGCACTTACAACCAATGGGGAGGGCCCCTTGGCTACACCTTC. Its protein product is CASTYNQWGGPLGYTF.

The rearrangement uses TRBV5-1 and TRBJ1-2; 9 bases match TRBD1. J lost 4 bases, V lost 7 bases, and 8 bases had no gene match. This CDR3 region has 14 residues. Per germline, CDR1 SGHRS and CDR2 YFSETQ. The CDR3: CASCSWTGAYGYTF. The CDR3 region has the DNA TGCGCCAGCTGCTCCTGGACAGGGGCCTATGGCTACACCTTC. Drawing the rest from reference TRBV5-1 and TRBJ1-2, the complete variable domain is KAGVTQTPRYLIKTRGQQVTLSCSPISGHRSVSWYQQTPGQGLQFLFEYFSETQRNKGNFPGRFSGRQFSNSRSEMNVSTLELGDSALYLCASCSWTGAYGYTFGSGTRLTVV.

The CDR3 DNA reads as TGTGCCACCTCACGGGACAGCTCCTACGAGCAGTACTTC. Translation: CATSRDSSYEQYF. The chain is built from TRBV2 and TRBJ2-7; 7 nucleotides align to TRBD1. CDR1 is SNHLY, CDR2 FYNNEI, per germline. J was trimmed by 0 bases and V by 10 bases; bases with no gene match: 6. The CDR3 totals 13 residues.

This clonotype was counted once. V and J are TRBV12-5 and TRBJ2-3; D remains unclear. CDR1 is LGHNT, CDR2 FRNRAP, per germline. The CDR3 covers 13 residues. Trimming took 2 bases from V and 0 from J, leaving 3 bases between them. Here the CDR3 DNA reads TGTGCTAGTGGTTTGTCAAGCACAGATACGCAGTATTTT. Its translation: CASGLSSTDTQYF.

The rearrangement joins TRBV30 to TRBJ2-1, with 7 nucleotides matching TRBD2. The CDR3 is 15 amino acids. The germline V gene encodes CDR1 GTSNPN and CDR2 SVGIG (reference sequence). V dropped 0 bases and J dropped 8; count of bases not matched to a gene: 10. The CDR3 coding sequence is TGTGCCTGGAGTGTCATGGGGGGGTTAGGCGATGAGCAGTTCTTC. Its translation is CAWSVMGGLGDEQFF.

For the CDR3, the DNA is TGTGCCAGCAGCGGTGCGGCAGATACGCAGTATTTT. Protein product: CASSGAADTQYF. This sequence joins TRBV11-3 and TRBJ2-3; D ambiguous. V was clipped by 5 bases and J by 4 bases, with 7 bases between them. The CDR3 spans 12 residues. Per the germline V gene, CDR1 is SGHNT and CDR2 is YENEEA.

This clonotype was recorded only once. The genes are TRBV29-1 and TRBJ1-2, with a possible D match to TRBD1 (6 bases). Trimming took 4 bases from V and 3 from J, leaving 18 bases between them. This CDR3 has 15 amino acids. Germline V gene data show CDR1 as SQVTM and CDR2 as ANQGSEA. CDR3 loop: CSVVGAGAVDYGYTF. The CDR3 DNA reads as TGCAGCGTTGTCGGGGCGGGGGCGGTAGACTATGGCTACACCTTC.

The rearrangement uses TRBV7-9 and TRBJ2-1, with TRBD2 matching over 8 bases. CDR1 and CDR2 (germline): SEHNR, FQNEAQ (reference sequence). The V and J ends lost 5 bases and 8 bases, in that order; junction bases with no gene match: 11. The CDR3 has 15 amino acids. CDR3 bases: TGTGCCAGCAGCGCAAGCGGGGGCCTGACACATGAGCAGTTCTTC. It codes for CASSASGGLTHEQFF.